These T cell receptor beta chains were read from a single sample in a study of CD8+CD57+ T cells in acquired aplastic anemia. Via MiXCR, TCRdb re-called the reads, giving one row per CDR3 protein. The sample holds around 200,000 distinct CDR3 sequences, over 55% seen once. Sequencing used sorted CD4+, CD8+, or CD8+CD57+ T cells (not recorded which) from PBMCs. Every receptor here comes from a human donor in good health. Both conserved end residues are part of each CDR3. The order of the fields is J gene, V gene, clone size, D gene, CDR3 DNA, CDR3 protein. D genes are given only for firm matches. Part of the rows lack a size; the others show once, few, many or a class for expanded clones.

>TRBJ1-1|TRBV29-1|NA|NA
TGCAGCGCAGACGCCGGGCCCCGCGGCACTGAAGCTTTCTTT
CSADAGPRGTEAFF
>TRBJ2-7|TRBV10-3|NA|TRBD1
TGTGCCATCAGATTGGACAGGCCCTCCTACGAGCAGTACTTC
CAIRLDRPSYEQYF
>TRBJ2-7|TRBV7-2|once|NA
TGTGCCAGCAGCTTAGCGGGGGGGGCGGTCTACGAGCAGTACTTC
CASSLAGGAVYEQYF
>TRBJ1-2|TRBV2|NA|TRBD1
TGTGCCAGCAACACCGGGACAGGGGCCTATGGCTACACCTTC
CASNTGTGAYGYTF
>TRBJ2-7|TRBV14|NA|NA
TGTGCCAGCAGCCAAGACAGGGACAAGTACTACGAGCAGTACTTC
CASSQDRDKYYEQYF
>TRBJ1-1|TRBV6-1|NA|TRBD1
TGTGCCAGCAGTACCCGGGACAGCAGATTT
CASSTRDSRF
>TRBJ2-1|TRBV2|many|TRBD1
TGTGCCAGCAGGGAAGGGTCAGGGGGCCGGGGCTCCTACAATGAGCAGTTCTTC
CASREGSGGRGSYNEQFF
>TRBJ2-2|TRBV20-1|NA|NA
TGCAGTTTAAGGACAGCGAACACCGGGGAGCTGTTTTTT
CSLRTANTGELFF
>TRBJ2-4|TRBV20-1|NA|NA
TGCAGTGCTAGGGACTTCGAGGGGGGGCCCAAAAACATTCAGTACTTC
CSARDFEGGPKNIQYF
>TRBJ2-7|TRBV20-1|NA|NA
TGCAGTGTCGGCCCCCAGGCCGCCTACGAGCAGTACTTC
CSVGPQAAYEQYF
>TRBJ2-7|TRBV19|NA|NA
TGTGCCAGTAGTATCCGGCCTTGGTACGAGCAGTGCTTC
CASSIRPWYEQCF
>TRBJ2-5|TRBV2|NA|NA
NA
CACSARDQALAHQETQYF
>TRBJ1-5|TRBV7-9|few|NA
TGTGCCAGCAGCTACAACAAGGATCAGCCCCAGCATTTT
CASSYNKDQPQHF
>TRBJ1-6|TRBV11-2|NA|NA
TGTGCCAGCAGCTTAGATCCAGGGTACAGTTCACCCCTCCACTTT
CASSLDPGYSSPLHF
>TRBJ1-6|TRBV5-5|NA|NA
TGTGCCAGCAGCTTGTTAGATCGGCCCTATAATTCACCCCTCCACTTT
CASSLLDRPYNSPLHF
>TRBJ2-5|TRBV10-2|NA|TRBD1
TGCGCCAGCAGTGAGTTGGACAGGGGGGGACAAGAGACCCAGTACTTC
CASSELDRGGQETQYF
>TRBJ2-7|TRBV24-1|NA|TRBD1
TGTGCCACCAGTGATTGGCAGGGGGACGAGCAGTACTTC
CATSDWQGDEQYF
>TRBJ1-4|TRBV25-1|NA|NA
TGTGCCAGCAGTTACCGAGGGGGTAGGAATGAAAAACTGTTTTTT
CASSYRGGRNEKLFF
>TRBJ2-3|TRBV7-9|few|NA
TGTGCCAGCAGCTTAGAACAGGATAGCTTGACGCAGTATTTT
CASSLEQDSLTQYF
>TRBJ1-2|TRBV5-4|NA|NA
TGTGCCAGCAGTCACCAAGGACAGTCCGGCGGCTACACCTTC
CASSHQGQSGGYTF
>TRBJ2-3|TRBV27|many|NA
TGTGCCAGCAGGTATACCAGGGGTTCAGATACGCAGTATTTT
CASRYTRGSDTQYF
>TRBJ1-1|TRBV12-3/TRBV12-4|once|NA
TGTGCCAGCAAGACAGCGGCCACGAACACTGAAGCTTTCTTT
CASKTAATNTEAFF
>TRBJ1-2|TRBV13|many|NA
TGTGCCAGCAACTTAAGGGACGGCCCCTATGGCTACACCTTC
CASNLRDGPYGYTF
>TRBJ2-7|TRBV4-1|many|NA
TGCGCCAGCAGCCCCCGGGACATCTCCTACGAGCAGTACTTC
CASSPRDISYEQYF
>TRBJ1-2|TRBV7-2|NA|TRBD1
TGTGCCAGCAGCTTAGACAGGGGGGTTTCTGGCTACACCTTC
CASSLDRGVSGYTF
>TRBJ1-6|TRBV7-8|NA|NA
TGTGCCAGCAGCCCAGAGGGGGGGAATTCACCCCTCCACTTT
CASSPEGGNSPLHF
>TRBJ2-3|TRBV9|many|NA
TGTGCCAGCAGCCCGGGGGACACAGATACGCAGTATTTT
CASSPGDTDTQYF
>TRBJ1-2|TRBV20-1|many|TRBD1
TGCAGTGCTAGCACCGACAGGGTGCGCGGTTATGGCTACACCTTC
CSASTDRVRGYGYTF
>TRBJ1-6|TRBV7-8|NA|NA
TGTGCCAGCAGCTTAGCAGCGGGGGTCGAATCACCCCTCCACTTT
CASSLAAGVESPLHF